The 10 T cell receptor beta chains below all came from one sample that was sequenced in a study of radiotherapy plus CTLA-4 blockade in lung cancer. Sequenced by immunoSEQ multiplex PCR; TCRdb stores in-frame clones only, minus some. The sample yields roughly 93,000 clones, about 81% seen once. The sequencing here drew on peripheral blood, taken from a patient treated with radiotherapy plus ipilimumab. These receptors were collected from a human donor with non-small cell lung cancer who had a partial response to radiotherapy plus ipilimumab.

V usage is TRBV5-1 and J usage is TRBJ2-6; D is possibly TRBD1 (6 bases). The CDR3 spans 17 residues. Trimming stripped 0 bases from V and 2 bases from J, with 12 bases between. The germline CDR1 and CDR2 sequences are SGHRS and YFSETQ. The CDR3 nucleotides are TGCGCCAGCAGCTTGGACAGAAGGGGGACTGGGGCCAACGTCCTGACTTTC. This gives the protein CASSLDRRGTGANVLTF.

The CDR3 DNA reads TGTGCCCCCGTCGACGAGCAGTACTTC. Protein sequence: CAPVDEQYF. The chain uses TRBV21-1 and TRBJ2-7; the table names TRBD2, a call not compared with the DNA. TRBV21-1 is shown as a pseudogene. The CDR3 has 9 amino acids.

This chain uses TRBV5-5 with TRBJ2-1; 12 bases align to TRBD2. The V gene end was trimmed by 1 base and the J gene end by 10 bases; junction bases not matched to a gene: 9. This CDR3 contains 16 residues. CDR1 is SGHKS, CDR2 YYEKEE, per germline (reference sequence). CDR3 in DNA: TGTGCCAGCAGCTTGTTTGAGTCTAGCGGGAGGGCCGAGCAGTTCTTC. Translated: CASSLFESSGRAEQFF.

The gene calls are TRBV7-3 and TRBJ2-5; tentative D call: TRBD2 (6 bases). CDR1 is SGHTA and CDR2 is FQGTGA in the germline V gene. This CDR3 has 17 residues. Trimming left V 4 bases short and J 6 bases short, with 24 bases between. The chain's CDR3 is CASSSVVDGGAPKTQYF. The CDR3 DNA reads TGTGCCAGCAGCTCCGTCGTGGACGGCGGGGCCCCCAAGACCCAGTACTTC.

The chain carries TRBV2 and TRBJ2-7; D uncertain. This CDR3 has 12 amino acids. Trimming left V 5 bases short and J 3 bases short, with 8 bases between. Germline CDR1 and CDR2: SNHLY and FYNNEI. The CDR3: CASSIDNYEQYF. DNA for the CDR3: TGTGCCAGCAGTATCGACAACTACGAGCAGTACTTC.

This rearrangement joins TRBV9 to TRBJ2-5; 10 bases agree with TRBD2. V was pared by 3 bases and J by 13 bases, with 6 bases of the junction left unmatched. The germline CDR1 and CDR2 sequences are SGDLS and YYNGEE. The CDR3 consists of 12 residues. DNA for the CDR3: TGTGCCAGCAGCGCCCTAGCGGGAGTCCTGTACTTC. This gives the protein CASSALAGVLYF.

In this sample, this clone turned up once. CDR3 residues: CASSLAPREGRNEQFF. CDR3 nucleotides: TGTGCCAGCAGCTTAGCTCCGCGGGAGGGCCGAAATGAGCAGTTCTTC. The chain carries TRBV7-2 and TRBJ2-1, with 9 bases that match TRBD2. The CDR3 contains 16 residues. Germline-derived CDR1 and CDR2 are SGHTA and FQGNSA. Unmatched junction bases numbered 7, after V lost 0 bases and J lost 7 bases.

V is TRBV11-2 and J is TRBJ2-7; a weak D match, TRBD2 (5 bases). This CDR3 has 16 amino acids. Germline V gene sequence: CDR1 SGHAT, CDR2 FQNNGV. The V end lost 5 bases, the J end lost 0 bases, and 17 bases lay between the germline ends. The CDR3 DNA reads TGTGCCAGCAGCCCTCTCTTGGCGGGCCTCTCCTACGAGCAGTACTTC. Amino acid sequence: CASSPLLAGLSYEQYF.

Notes on this clone: Other DNA sequences of this sample code for an identical CDR3. The rearrangement links TRBV10-3 to TRBJ2-1; TRBD1 matches 8 bases. V shed 6 bases, J shed 3 bases, and the junction held 4 bases outside the gene matches. Germline CDR1 ENHRY, CDR2 SYGVKD. This CDR3 contains 14 residues. CDR3 loop: CAIRTGTGYNEQFF. In nucleotides, the CDR3 is TGTGCCATCAGAACCGGGACAGGCTACAATGAGCAGTTCTTC.

This chain links TRBV19 with TRBJ2-1, with 7 nucleotides matching TRBD1. Trimming removed 2 bases from V and 10 bases from J; junction bases left unmatched: 11. The CDR3 contains 15 residues. CDR1 LNHDA and CDR2 SQIVND come from the germline V gene (reference sequence). CDR3 loop: CASSIRDSFLQEQFF. The CDR3 DNA is TGTGCCAGTAGTATACGGGACAGTTTCCTCCAGGAGCAGTTCTTC. Based on the CDR3 plus reference TRBV19 and TRBJ2-1, the full variable domain is DGGITQSPKYLFRKEGQNVTLSCEQNLNHDAMYWYRQDPGQGLRLIYYSQIVNDFQKGDIAEGYSVSREKKESFPLTVTSAQKNPTAFYLCASSIRDSFLQEQFFGPGTRLTVL.